This TCR beta chain emerged from a study of PD-1 blockade in classical Hodgkin lymphoma. Study-level information: Patients in the cohort were put on intravenous nivolumab, 3 mg/kg every 2 weeks.

Note on this clone: The antigen remains undetermined.

Germline V gene lookup returns CDR1 PRHDT and CDR2 FYEKMQ (reference sequence). V lost 2 bases, J lost 4 bases, and 17 bases lay in between. The CDR3 covers 17 residues. Brentuximab vedotin exposure varied among the patients, all of whom had relapsed after autologous stem cell transplantation. Patients showed best responses of complete response, partial response or progressive disease. Study results and limitations: TCR diversity at baseline was reported to be reduced in newly diagnosed patients relative to healthy donors.

Here immunoSEQ multiplex PCR was the method, and the copy in TCRdb shows in-frame clones only, minus some. The profile covers roughly 20,000 clones, with just over 85% appearing a single time and under 15% taken by the ten largest. This sequence was found in a human donor with classical Hodgkin lymphoma. The sequences come from peripheral blood mononuclear cells (PBMCs), collected before the second cycle of nivolumab. The genes are TRBV13 and TRBJ2-2, with D perhaps matching TRBD1 or TRBD2 (5 bases each). DNA of the CDR3: TGTGCCAGCAGCTTAAGGGACCAGGCCCCTACCACCGGGGAGCTGTTTTTT. Amino acids: CASSLRDQAPTTGELFF.